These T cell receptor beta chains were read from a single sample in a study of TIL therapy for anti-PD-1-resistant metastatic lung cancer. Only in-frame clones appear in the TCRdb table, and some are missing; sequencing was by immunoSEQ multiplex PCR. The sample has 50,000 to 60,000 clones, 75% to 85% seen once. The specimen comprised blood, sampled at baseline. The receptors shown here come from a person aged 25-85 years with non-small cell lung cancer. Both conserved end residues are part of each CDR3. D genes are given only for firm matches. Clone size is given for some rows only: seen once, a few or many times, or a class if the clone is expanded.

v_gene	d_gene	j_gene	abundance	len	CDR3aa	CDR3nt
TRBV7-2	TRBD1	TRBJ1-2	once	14	CASSLGTADYGYTF	TGTGCCAGCAGCCTCGGGACAGCGGACTATGGCTACACCTTC
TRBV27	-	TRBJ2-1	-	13	CASSLGLYNEQFF	TGTGCCAGCAGTTTAGGCCTGTACAATGAGCAGTTCTTC
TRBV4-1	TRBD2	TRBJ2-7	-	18	CASSQSGGDGRFRGEQYF	TGCGCCAGCAGCCAATCCGGGGGGGACGGCAGGTTCCGGGGCGAGCAGTACTTC
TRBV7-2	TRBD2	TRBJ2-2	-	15	CASSPPGTRTGELFF	TGTGCCAGCAGCCCACCAGGGACTAGGACCGGGGAGCTGTTTTTT
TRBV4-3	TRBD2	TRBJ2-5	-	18	CASSQNPTAGGLGETQYF	TGCGCCAGCAGCCAAAACCCGACAGCGGGGGGATTAGGGGAGACCCAGTACTTC
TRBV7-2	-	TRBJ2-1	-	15	CASSLAASSYNEQFF	TGTGCCAGCAGCTTAGCGGCTAGCTCCTACAATGAGCAGTTCTTC
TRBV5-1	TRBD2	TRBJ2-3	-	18	CASSLGGTSGSLTDTQYF	TGCGCCAGCAGCTTGGGGGGGACTAGCGGAAGTCTCACAGATACGCAGTATTTT
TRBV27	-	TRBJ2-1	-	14	CASSSGNWGNEQFF	TGTGCCAGCAGTTCCGGAAACTGGGGCAATGAGCAGTTCTTC
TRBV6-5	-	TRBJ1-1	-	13	CASSYTESTEAFF	TGTGCCAGCAGTTACACGGAGAGTACTGAAGCTTTCTTT
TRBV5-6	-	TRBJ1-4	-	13	CASSGGLGEKLFF	TGTGCCAGCAGCGGTGGGTTAGGTGAAAAACTGTTTTTT
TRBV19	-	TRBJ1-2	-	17	CASSIDRRGSGDYGYTF	TGTGCCAGTAGTATAGATCGTCGGGGATCCGGTGACTATGGCTACACCTTC
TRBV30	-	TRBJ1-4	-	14	CAWSVLKYNEKLFF	TGTGCCTGGAGTGTACTTAAATATAATGAAAAACTGTTTTTT
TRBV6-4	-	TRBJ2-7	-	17	CASSENDSGEVSYEQYF	TGTGCCAGCAGTGAGAACGATTCGGGGGAGGTGTCCTACGAGCAGTACTTC
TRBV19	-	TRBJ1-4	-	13	CASSPNSDGKLFF	TGTGCCAGTAGTCCTAACTCGGATGGAAAACTGTTTTTT
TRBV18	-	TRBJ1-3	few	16	CASSPPTPSGGNTIYF	TGTGCCAGCTCACCACCTACGCCCTCGGGAGGAAACACCATATATTTT
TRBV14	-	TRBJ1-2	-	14	CASSQDILPPGYTF	TGTGCCAGCAGCCAAGATATCCTTCCTCCTGGCTACACCTTC
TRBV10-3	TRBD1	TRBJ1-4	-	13	CASRTGGNEKLFF	TGTGCCAGCCGGACAGGCGGAAATGAAAAACTGTTTTTT
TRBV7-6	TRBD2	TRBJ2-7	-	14	CASSPRAGAEEQYF	TGTGCCAGCAGCCCGAGGGCGGGAGCGGAAGAGCAGTACTTC
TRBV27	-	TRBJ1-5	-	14	CASSPPGANQPQHF	TGTGCCAGCAGTCCCCCCGGAGCAAATCAGCCCCAGCATTTT
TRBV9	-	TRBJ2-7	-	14	CASSVGLDPYEQYF	TGTGCCAGCAGCGTGGGTCTAGACCCCTACGAGCAGTACTTC
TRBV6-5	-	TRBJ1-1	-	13	CASTLQVGTEAFF	TGTGCCAGCACTTTACAGGTAGGCACTGAAGCTTTCTTT
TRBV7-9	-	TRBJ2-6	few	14	CASIPLRGANVLTF	TGTGCCAGCATACCCTTGCGGGGGGCCAACGTCCTGACTTTC
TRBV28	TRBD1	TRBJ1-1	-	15	CASSSHGQGRTEAFF	TGTGCCAGCAGTTCCCACGGACAGGGTCGGACTGAAGCTTTCTTT
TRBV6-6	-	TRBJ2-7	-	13	CASGDGGVREQYF	TGTGCCAGCGGGGACGGGGGAGTTCGCGAGCAGTACTTC
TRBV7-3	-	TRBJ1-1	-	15	CASSPSGWGDTEAFF	TGTGCCAGCAGCCCATCTGGGTGGGGGGACACTGAAGCTTTCTTT
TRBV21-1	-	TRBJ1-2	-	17	CASSKEGQGPFGYGYTF	TGTGCCAGCAGCAAAGAGGGACAGGGCCCTTTTGGCTATGGCTACACCTTC
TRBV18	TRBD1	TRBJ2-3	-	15	CASSPGQGSTDTQYF	TGTGCCAGCTCACCGGGACAGGGCAGCACAGATACGCAGTATTTT